What follows describes a single T cell receptor (beta chain). Antigen specificity is unknown. V lost 5 bases and J lost 3, with 17 bases in between. The CDR3 is 15 residues long. Germline-derived CDR1 and CDR2 are SGHRS and YFSETQ. The source of the sample is a study of STAT5B mutations in CD4+ large granular lymphocyte leukemia. About the research overall: The CDR3 'QG' motif was associated with a particular HLA allele among healthy donors. Study outcomes and limitations: Main leukemic clonotypes were patient-specific, but about 25% appeared at low frequency elsewhere.

The protocol was immunoSEQ multiplex PCR, while the TCRdb copy is restricted to in-frame clones and leaves out a portion. The sample consists of just over 40,000 clones, approximately 84% of them appearing once. Sequenced: CD4+ T cells from blood buffy coats. The chain couples TRBV5-1 to TRBJ2-5, with D possibly called TRBD1 or TRBD2 (5 bases each). This sequence originates from a human donor in good health. The DNA for the CDR3 is TGCGCCAGCAGTACCCGGGGCAGTACAGAAGAGACCCAGTACTTC. Its protein is CASSTRGSTEETQYF.